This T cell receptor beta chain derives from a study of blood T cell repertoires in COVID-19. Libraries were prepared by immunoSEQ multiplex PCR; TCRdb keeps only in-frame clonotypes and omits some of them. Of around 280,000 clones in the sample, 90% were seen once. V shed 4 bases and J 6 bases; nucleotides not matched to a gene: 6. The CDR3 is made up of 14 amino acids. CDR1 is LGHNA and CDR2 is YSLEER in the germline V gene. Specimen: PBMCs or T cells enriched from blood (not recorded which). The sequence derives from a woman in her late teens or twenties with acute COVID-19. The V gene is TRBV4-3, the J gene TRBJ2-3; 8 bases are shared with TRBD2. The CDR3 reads CASSPGGEADTQYF. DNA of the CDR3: TGCGCCAGCAGCCCGGGAGGGGAGGCGGATACGCAGTATTTT.